The sequence of this T cell receptor beta chain was determined in a study of cytomegalovirus exposure and HLA in healthy donors. The CDR3 loop spans 14 amino acids. V was cut by 3 bases and J by 7 bases, with 12 bases left in between. CDR1 and CDR2 from the germline V gene are MNHNS and SASEGT. This clone was detected a few times. The PCR contained 60 Vbeta and 13 Jbeta primers. TCRdb's table, derived via immunoSEQ multiplex PCR, lists solely in-frame clones and lacks some. The sample lists approximately 140,000 clones; around 65% were seen once. The sequencing sample was made of PBMCs. The chain joins TRBV6-1 to TRBJ1-4, with D possibly matching TRBD1 (6 bases). The origin of this receptor is a woman in her fifties or sixties in good health and CMV-seronegative. This CDR3 is CASSEGARVEKLFF. DNA of the CDR3: TGTGCCAGCAGTGAGGGGGCGCGGGTTGAAAAACTGTTTTTT.